These 23 T cell receptor beta chains share one sample of origin, sequenced in a study of control samples from healthy donors and cancer patients. Assay: immunoSEQ multiplex PCR; the TCRdb copy retains only in-frame clones and omits some. The sample consists of fewer than 85,000 clones, around 94% of them appearing once. The specimen sequenced was blood. The receptors here all came from an older woman in good health.

Of note for this clone: The same CDR3 also results from other DNA sequences found in this sample. The genes are TRBV6-1 and TRBJ1-2; the D gene is possibly TRBD1 (6 bases). CDR1 is MNHNS and CDR2 is SASEGT in the germline V gene. Trimming shortened V by 3 bases and J by 8 bases, and 19 bases separated the two germline ends. This CDR3 has 15 residues. CDR3 sequence: CASSDWGQGGRGYTF. In nucleotides, the CDR3 is TGTGCCAGCAGTGATTGGGGGCAGGGCGGGCGGGGCTACACCTTC.

The V call is TRBV12-3 or TRBV12-4, the J call TRBJ2-7; D is perhaps TRBD1 or TRBD2 (5 bases each). V shed 8 bases and J shed 4 bases, with 15 bases lying between them. The CDR3 is made up of 13 amino acids. CDR3 region: CASGGRVKYEQYF. The DNA of the CDR3 is TGTGCCAGCGGGGGACGGGTGAAGTACGAGCAGTACTTC.

In its sample, this clone is large (0.1 to 1%). The gene calls are TRBV9 and TRBJ2-2, with D perhaps matching TRBD2 (6 bases). CDR3 length equals 17 residues. The germline V gene encodes CDR1 SGDLS and CDR2 YYNGEE. V shed 4 bases and J shed 3 bases, with 19 bases lying between them. CDR3 sequence reads: CASSLPMTGEHTGELFF. The CDR3 DNA follows: TGTGCCAGCAGCCTTCCTATGACGGGAGAACACACCGGGGAGCTGTTTTTT.

This sequence joins TRBV7-8 and TRBJ1-5, with D perhaps matching TRBD1 (6 bases). CDR1 SGHVS and CDR2 FQNEAQ come from the germline V gene. Trimming stripped 1 base from V and 7 bases from J, with 14 bases between. The CDR3 is 15 amino acids. Written as DNA, the CDR3 is TGTGCCAGCAGCTTAGAAAACAGGGTGAGGCAGCCCCAGCATTTT. As protein: CASSLENRVRQPQHF.

The genes are TRBV10-3 and TRBJ1-3, with D tentatively TRBD1 (5 bases). Germline V gives CDR1 ENHRY, CDR2 SYGVKD. The CDR3 sequence is 15 residues long. The V end lost 3 bases, the J end lost 6 bases, and 15 bases lay between the germline ends. Written as DNA, the CDR3 is TGTGCCATCAGTGACCCACAGGCCGGGGCAAACACCATATATTTT. This sequence encodes CAISDPQAGANTIYF.

The chain recombines TRBV25-1 with TRBJ1-5; 10 bases agree with TRBD1. Per germline, CDR1 MGHDK and CDR2 SYGVNS. The CDR3 spans 15 residues. The ends lost 3 bases at V and 5 bases at J; junction bases unmatched: 4. CDR3 in DNA: TGTGCCAGCAGTGAGGGGGACAGGGGTTATCAGCCCCAGCATTTT. Amino acid sequence: CASSEGDRGYQPQHF.

By share, this clone counts as medium-sized. This chain uses TRBV7-8 with TRBJ2-3, with 14 positions matching TRBD2. The CDR3 is made up of 15 amino acids. Per the germline V gene, CDR1 is SGHVS and CDR2 is FQNEAQ. Trimming cost V 5 bases and J 4 bases; bases outside gene matches: 2. The DNA of the CDR3 is TGTGCCAGCAGCACGACTAGCGGGAGGGCAGATACGCAGTATTTT. Protein sequence: CASSTTSGRADTQYF.

J is TRBJ2-7 and V is TRBV7-2; D is perhaps TRBD1 (7 bases). The CDR3 contains 13 residues. V was pared by 3 bases and J by 5 bases, with 11 bases between. The germline V gene has CDR1 SGHTA and CDR2 FQGNSA. For the CDR3, the DNA is TGTGCCAGCAGCTTCAGCAGGGGGGACGAGCAGTACTTC. Protein: CASSFSRGDEQYF.

This clone has only a few counts. The chain employs TRBV6-1 and TRBJ2-7; D call uncertain. There are 14 residues in the CDR3. The V end was cut by 1 base, the J end by 4 bases, with 11 bases between. CDR1 is MNHNS, CDR2 SASEGT, per germline. CDR3 region: CASSEVPSGYEQYF. In nucleotides, the CDR3 is TGTGCCAGCAGTGAAGTGCCATCTGGTTACGAGCAGTACTTC.

J is TRBJ2-1 and V is TRBV24-1; D is perhaps TRBD1 (6 bases). This CDR3 region has 16 residues. Trimming shortened V by 9 bases and J by 7 bases, and 24 bases separated the two germline ends. The V gene's germline CDR1 is KGHDR and CDR2 SFDVKD. This chain's CDR3 is CATADPGTTTGNEQFF. CDR3 DNA: TGTGCCACCGCAGACCCCGGGACAACTACGGGGAATGAGCAGTTCTTC.

The chain recombines TRBV7-9 with TRBJ1-1; the D is unclear. The V end was cut by 6 bases, the J end by 0 bases, with 8 bases between. CDR1 is SEHNR and CDR2 is FQNEAQ in the germline V gene (reference sequence). This CDR3 has 13 residues. DNA for the CDR3: TGTGCCAGCAGTCCGGCTATGAACACTGAAGCTTTCTTT. Translation: CASSPAMNTEAFF.

The chain recombines TRBV6-5 with TRBJ1-2, with D possibly TRBD1 on 6 matching bases. Germline CDR1 and CDR2: MNHEY and SVGAGI. Deletions cut 6 bases from V and 6 bases from J, with 14 bases between. This CDR3 region has 13 residues. In DNA form, the CDR3 reads TGTGCCAGCAGGGGCACAGGGTCCGATGGCTACACCTTC. Amino acids: CASRGTGSDGYTF.

The chain links TRBV7-3 to TRBJ2-1; 12 bases align to TRBD2. J was trimmed by 12 bases and V by 5 bases; bases with no gene match: 5. The CDR3 spans 13 residues. Germline V gene sequence: CDR1 SGHTA, CDR2 FQGTGA. The CDR3 is CASSATSGRLQFF. CDR3 bases: TGTGCCAGCAGCGCCACTAGCGGGAGGCTGCAGTTCTTC.

The chain links TRBV9 to TRBJ1-3; D gene uncertain. The germline V and J ends were trimmed by 4 bases and 2 bases, with 13 bases remaining between them. This CDR3 contains 15 residues. Germline assignment: CDR1 SGDLS and CDR2 YYNGEE. The CDR3 sequence: CASSTNAGAGNTIYF. The CDR3 DNA reads as TGTGCCAGCAGCACCAATGCAGGAGCTGGAAACACCATATATTTT.

V is TRBV6-5 and J is TRBJ1-2; D gene uncertain. Per germline, CDR1 MNHEY and CDR2 SVGAGI. V was shortened by 5 bases and J by 6 bases, with 16 bases between the two germline ends. The CDR3 spans 14 residues. The CDR3 coding sequence is TGTGCCAGCAGTAAAAGAGCATCGTACGATGGCTACACCTTC. It codes for CASSKRASYDGYTF.

This clone has a single count. V usage is TRBV27 and J usage is TRBJ2-3; D ambiguous. CDR1 and CDR2 (germline): MNHEY, SMNVEV (reference sequence). This CDR3 is 14 amino acids long. V gave up 1 base and J gave up 4 bases, with 9 bases separating them. The DNA for the CDR3 is TGTGCCAGCAGTTTATGGGATCCCCCAGATACGCAGTATTTT. It translates to CASSLWDPPDTQYF.

The J gene is TRBJ1-3, the V gene TRBV7-2; D perhaps matches TRBD1 (5 bases). Trimming took 0 bases from V and 0 from J, leaving 9 bases between them. The CDR3 has 16 residues. Germline lookup yields CDR1 SGHTA and CDR2 FQGNSA. CDR3 protein: CASSLAQGFSGNTIYF. The CDR3 DNA reads as TGTGCCAGCAGCTTAGCTCAGGGATTCTCTGGAAACACCATATATTTT.

The J gene is TRBJ2-7, the V gene TRBV19, with 9 positions matching TRBD1. The CDR3 is made up of 18 amino acids. The germline V gene encodes CDR1 LNHDA and CDR2 SQIVND (reference sequence). The V gene end was trimmed by 6 bases and the J gene end by 5 bases; junction bases not matched to a gene: 20. CDR3 sequence (DNA): TGTGCCAGTAGCGAAAAACCCCCGGGACAGGGAAATACCCACGAGCAGTACTTC. It translates to CASSEKPPGQGNTHEQYF.

The chain couples TRBV11-3 to TRBJ1-4, with D hard to call. This CDR3 is built from 13 residues. With 8 bases removed from V and 11 bases from J, the gap between germline ends came to 18 bases. CDR1 SGHNT and CDR2 YENEEA come from the germline V gene. The CDR3, as DNA: TGTGCCAGCGTAGGCGGGCCGGCGGGGAAACTGTTTTTT. Protein product: CASVGGPAGKLFF.

The chain is built from TRBV15 and TRBJ1-3; D unresolved. V was trimmed by 3 bases and J by 0 bases, leaving 6 bases between them. CDR1 and CDR2 (germline): LNHNV, YYDKDF (reference sequence). The CDR3 has 14 residues. The CDR3: CATSRGSSGNTIYF. CDR3 nucleotides: TGTGCCACCAGCAGGGGGTCCTCTGGAAACACCATATATTTT.

V is TRBV11-2 and J is TRBJ1-2, with a possible D match to TRBD1 (5 bases). Germline CDR1 is SGHAT and CDR2 is FQNNGV. The V and J ends lost 2 bases and 4 bases respectively, with 14 bases between them. CDR3 size: 15 residues. The CDR3 sequence is CASSLWGGLAYGYTF. The DNA for the CDR3 is TGTGCCAGCAGCTTATGGGGGGGGTTAGCCTATGGCTACACCTTC.

V usage is TRBV18 and J usage is TRBJ2-7; 7 bases agree with TRBD2. This CDR3 is 13 amino acids long. Germline values: CDR1 KGHSH, CDR2 LQKENI. J gave up 7 bases and V 3 bases, and 6 bases lay outside the gene matches. The CDR3 region has the DNA TGTGCCAGCTCACCGGGGGGGACTTGGGAGCAGTACTTC. Amino acid sequence: CASSPGGTWEQYF.

The chain uses TRBV28 and TRBJ1-6, with D hard to call. The germline V gene has CDR1 MDHEN and CDR2 SYDVKM. V was trimmed by 0 bases and J by 10 bases, leaving 10 bases between them. The CDR3 length is 14 residues. In DNA, the CDR3 is TGTGCCAGCAGTTTATGGGCATCTTCGTCACCCCTCCACTTT. It yields the protein CASSLWASSSPLHF.